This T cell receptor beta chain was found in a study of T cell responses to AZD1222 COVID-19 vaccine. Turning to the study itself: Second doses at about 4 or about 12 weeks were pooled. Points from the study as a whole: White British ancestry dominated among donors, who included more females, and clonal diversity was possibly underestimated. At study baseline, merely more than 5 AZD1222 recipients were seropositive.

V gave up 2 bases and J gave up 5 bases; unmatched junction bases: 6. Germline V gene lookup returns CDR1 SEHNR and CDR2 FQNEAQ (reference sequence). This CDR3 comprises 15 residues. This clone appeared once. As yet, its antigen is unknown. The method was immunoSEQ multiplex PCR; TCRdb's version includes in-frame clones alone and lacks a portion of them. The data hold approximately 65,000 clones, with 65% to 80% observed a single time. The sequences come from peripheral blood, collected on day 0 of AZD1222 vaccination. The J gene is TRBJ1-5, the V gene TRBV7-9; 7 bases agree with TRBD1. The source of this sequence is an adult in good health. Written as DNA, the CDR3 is TGTGCCAGCAGCTTATTAGGGGGCGCAGATCAGCCCCAGCATTTT. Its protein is CASSLLGGADQPQHF.